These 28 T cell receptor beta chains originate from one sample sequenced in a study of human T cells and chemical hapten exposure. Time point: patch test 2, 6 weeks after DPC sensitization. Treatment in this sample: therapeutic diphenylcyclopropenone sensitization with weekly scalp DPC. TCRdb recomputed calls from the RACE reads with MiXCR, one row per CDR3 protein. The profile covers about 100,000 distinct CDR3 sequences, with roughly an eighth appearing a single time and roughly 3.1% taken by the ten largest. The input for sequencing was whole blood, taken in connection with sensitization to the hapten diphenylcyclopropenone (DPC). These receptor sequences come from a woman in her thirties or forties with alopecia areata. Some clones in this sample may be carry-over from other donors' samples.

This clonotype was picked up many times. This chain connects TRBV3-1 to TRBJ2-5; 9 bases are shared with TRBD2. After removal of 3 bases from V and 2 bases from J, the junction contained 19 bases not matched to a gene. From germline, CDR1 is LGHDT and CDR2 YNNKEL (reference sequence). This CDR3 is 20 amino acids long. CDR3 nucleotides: TGTGCCAGCAGCCACTCCTTCCGAGCTACCGTTAGCGGGAGTCAAGAGACCCAGTACTTC. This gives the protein CASSHSFRATVSGSQETQYF.

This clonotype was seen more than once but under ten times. CDR3 coding DNA: TGTGCCAGCAGCGTAGAGGCCGGCCATGGCTACACCTTC. This encodes CASSVEAGHGYTF. The chain recombines TRBV9 with TRBJ1-2; D gene unclear. Germline V gives CDR1 SGDLS, CDR2 YYNGEE. V shed 0 bases and J shed 6 bases, with 9 bases lying between them. This CDR3 is 13 amino acids long.

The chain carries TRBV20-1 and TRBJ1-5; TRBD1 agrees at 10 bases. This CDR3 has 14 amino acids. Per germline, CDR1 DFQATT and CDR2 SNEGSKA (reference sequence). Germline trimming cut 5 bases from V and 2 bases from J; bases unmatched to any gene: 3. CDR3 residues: CSAGQGDGNQPQHF. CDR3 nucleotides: TGCAGTGCTGGACAGGGGGACGGCAATCAGCCCCAGCATTTT.

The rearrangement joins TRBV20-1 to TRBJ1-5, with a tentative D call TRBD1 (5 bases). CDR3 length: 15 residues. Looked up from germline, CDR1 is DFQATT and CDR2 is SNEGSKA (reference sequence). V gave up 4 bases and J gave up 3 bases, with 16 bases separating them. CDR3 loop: CSAIGGGRANQPQHF. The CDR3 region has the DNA TGCAGTGCTATCGGGGGGGGAAGGGCCAATCAGCCCCAGCATTTT.

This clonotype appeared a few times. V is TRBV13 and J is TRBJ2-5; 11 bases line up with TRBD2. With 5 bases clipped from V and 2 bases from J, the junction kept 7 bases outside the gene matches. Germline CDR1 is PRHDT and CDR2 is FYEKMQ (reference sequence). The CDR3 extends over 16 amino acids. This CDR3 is CASSVRTSGLQETQYF. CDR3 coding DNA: TGTGCCAGCAGCGTCAGGACTAGCGGGCTACAAGAGACCCAGTACTTC.

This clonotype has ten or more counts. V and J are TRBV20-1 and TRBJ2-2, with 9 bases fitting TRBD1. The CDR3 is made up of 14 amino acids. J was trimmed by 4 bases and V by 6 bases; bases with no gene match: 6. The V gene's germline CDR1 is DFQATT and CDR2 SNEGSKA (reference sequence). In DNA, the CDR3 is TGCAGTGCCCTTCGACAGGGGGGCACCGGGGAGCTGTTTTTT. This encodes CSALRQGGTGELFF.

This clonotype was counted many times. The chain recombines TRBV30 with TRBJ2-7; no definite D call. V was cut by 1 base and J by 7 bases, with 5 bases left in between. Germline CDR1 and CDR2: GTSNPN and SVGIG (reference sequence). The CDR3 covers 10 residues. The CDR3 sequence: CAWSDKEQYF. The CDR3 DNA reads TGTGCCTGGAGTGACAAAGAGCAGTACTTC.

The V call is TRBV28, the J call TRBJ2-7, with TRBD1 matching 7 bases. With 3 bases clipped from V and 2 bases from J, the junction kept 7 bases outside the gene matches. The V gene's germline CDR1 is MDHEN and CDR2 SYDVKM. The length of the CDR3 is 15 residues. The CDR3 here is CASSLIDRAAYEQYF. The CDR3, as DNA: TGTGCCAGCAGTTTGATTGACAGGGCCGCCTACGAGCAGTACTTC.

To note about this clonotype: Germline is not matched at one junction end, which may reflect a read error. Here the CDR3 reads CTSSFGTDNTEAFF. CDR3 bases: TGTACCAGCAGCTTCGGGACAGACAACACTGAAGCTTTCTTT. The gene calls are TRBV7-3 and TRBJ1-1; 7 positions agree with TRBD1. CDR3 size: 14 residues. Germline values: CDR1 SGHTA, CDR2 FQGTGA.

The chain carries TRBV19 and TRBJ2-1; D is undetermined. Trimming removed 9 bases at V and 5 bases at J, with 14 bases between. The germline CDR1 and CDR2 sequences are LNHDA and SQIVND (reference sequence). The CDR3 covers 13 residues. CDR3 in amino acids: CASAFGIHNEQFF. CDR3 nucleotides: TGTGCCAGCGCCTTTGGGATCCACAATGAGCAGTTCTTC.

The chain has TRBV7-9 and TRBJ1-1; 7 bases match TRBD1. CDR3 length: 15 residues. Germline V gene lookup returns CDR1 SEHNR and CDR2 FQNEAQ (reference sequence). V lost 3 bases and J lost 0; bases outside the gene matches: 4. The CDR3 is CASSFLTGVNTEAFF. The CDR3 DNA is TGTGCCAGCAGCTTTCTTACAGGGGTGAACACTGAAGCTTTCTTT.

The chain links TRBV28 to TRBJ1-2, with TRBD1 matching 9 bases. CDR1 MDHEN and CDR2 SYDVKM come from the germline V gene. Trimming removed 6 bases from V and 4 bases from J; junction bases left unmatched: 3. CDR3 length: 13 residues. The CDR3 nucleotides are TGTGCCAGCAGCGTACAGGGGGCCTATGGCTACACCTTC. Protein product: CASSVQGAYGYTF.

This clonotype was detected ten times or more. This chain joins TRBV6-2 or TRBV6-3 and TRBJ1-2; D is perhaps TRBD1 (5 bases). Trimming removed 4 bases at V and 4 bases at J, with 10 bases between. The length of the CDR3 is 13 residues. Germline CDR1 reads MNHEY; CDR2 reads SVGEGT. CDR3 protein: CASSSDGTYGYTF. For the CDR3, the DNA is TGTGCCAGCAGTTCTGACGGGACCTATGGCTACACCTTC.

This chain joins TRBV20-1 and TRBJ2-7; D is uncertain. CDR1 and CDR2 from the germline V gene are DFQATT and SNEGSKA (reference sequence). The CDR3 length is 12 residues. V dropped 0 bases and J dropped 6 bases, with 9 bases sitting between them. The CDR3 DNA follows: TGCAGTGCTAGAGATTTCGGCTTCGAGCAGTACTTC. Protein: CSARDFGFEQYF.

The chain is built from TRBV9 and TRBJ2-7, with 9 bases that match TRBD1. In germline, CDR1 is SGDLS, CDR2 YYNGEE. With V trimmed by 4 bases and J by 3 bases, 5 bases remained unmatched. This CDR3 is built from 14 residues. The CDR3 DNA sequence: TGTGCCAGCAGCCCCGCGGGACAGGGCTACGAGCAGTACTTC. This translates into CASSPAGQGYEQYF.

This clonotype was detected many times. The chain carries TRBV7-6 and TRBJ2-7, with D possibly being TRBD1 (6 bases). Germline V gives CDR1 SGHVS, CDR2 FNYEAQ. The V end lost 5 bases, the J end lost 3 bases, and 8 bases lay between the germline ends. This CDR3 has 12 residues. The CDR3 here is CASSTQGYEQYF. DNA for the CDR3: TGTGCCAGCAGCACACAGGGCTACGAGCAGTACTTC.

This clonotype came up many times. CDR3 protein: CSAAYGTSLGEQFF. The CDR3 bases are TGCAGTGCTGCCTATGGGACCTCACTAGGTGAGCAGTTCTTC. The V gene is TRBV20-1, the J gene TRBJ2-1; D might be TRBD1 or TRBD2, each matching 5 bases. The CDR3 is 14 amino acids. Per the germline V gene, CDR1 is DFQATT and CDR2 is SNEGSKA (reference sequence). Trimming took off 5 bases at V and 9 bases at J, with 20 bases between the two ends.

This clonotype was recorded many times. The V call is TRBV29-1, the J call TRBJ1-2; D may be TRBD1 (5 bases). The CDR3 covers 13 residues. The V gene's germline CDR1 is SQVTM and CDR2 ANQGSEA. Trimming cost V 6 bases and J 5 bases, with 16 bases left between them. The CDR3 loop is CSVGDPQSYGYTF. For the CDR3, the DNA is TGCAGCGTGGGGGACCCCCAGTCGTATGGCTACACCTTC.

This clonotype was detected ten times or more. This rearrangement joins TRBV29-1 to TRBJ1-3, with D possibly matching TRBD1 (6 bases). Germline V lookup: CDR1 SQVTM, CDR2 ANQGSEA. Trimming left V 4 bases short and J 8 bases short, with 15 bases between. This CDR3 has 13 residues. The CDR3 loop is CSVVQGFGDTIYF. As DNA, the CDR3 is TGCAGCGTTGTACAGGGCTTTGGGGACACCATATATTTT.

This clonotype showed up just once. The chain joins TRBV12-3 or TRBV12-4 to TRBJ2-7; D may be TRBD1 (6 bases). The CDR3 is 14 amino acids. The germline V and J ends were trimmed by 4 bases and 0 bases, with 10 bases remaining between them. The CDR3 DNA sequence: TGTGCCAGCAGTTGGGGGACAACCTCCTACGAGCAGTACTTC. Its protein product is CASSWGTTSYEQYF.

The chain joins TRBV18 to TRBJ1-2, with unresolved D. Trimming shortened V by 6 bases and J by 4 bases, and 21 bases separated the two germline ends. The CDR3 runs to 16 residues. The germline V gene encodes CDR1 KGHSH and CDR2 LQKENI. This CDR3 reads CASSPGGSRWVYGYTF. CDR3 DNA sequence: TGTGCCAGCTCCCCTGGAGGTTCGCGATGGGTCTATGGCTACACCTTC. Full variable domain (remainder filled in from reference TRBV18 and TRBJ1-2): NAGVMQNPRHLVRRRGQEARLRCSPMKGHSHVYWYRQLPEEGLKFMVYLQKENIIDESGMPKERFSAEFPKEGPSILRIQQVVRGDSAAYFCASSPGGSRWVYGYTFGSGTRLTVV.

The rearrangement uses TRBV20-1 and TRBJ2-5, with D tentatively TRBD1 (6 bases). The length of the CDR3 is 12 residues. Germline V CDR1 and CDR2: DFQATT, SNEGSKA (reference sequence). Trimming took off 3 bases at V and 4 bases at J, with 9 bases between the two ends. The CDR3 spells CSARGASETQYF. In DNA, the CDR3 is TGCAGTGCTAGGGGGGCCTCAGAGACCCAGTACTTC.

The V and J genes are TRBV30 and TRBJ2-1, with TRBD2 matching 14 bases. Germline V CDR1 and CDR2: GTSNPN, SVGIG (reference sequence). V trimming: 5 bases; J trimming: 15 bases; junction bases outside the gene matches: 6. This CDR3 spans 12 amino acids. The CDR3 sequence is CAWGGLAGVPFF. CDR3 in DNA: TGTGCCTGGGGGGGACTAGCGGGAGTCCCGTTCTTC. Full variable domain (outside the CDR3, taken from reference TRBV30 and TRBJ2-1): SQTIHQWPATLVQPVGSPLSLECTVEGTSNPNLYWYRQAAGRGLQLLFYSVGIGQISSEVPQNLSASRPQDRQFILSSKKLLLSDSGFYLCAWGGLAGVPFFGPGTRLTVL.

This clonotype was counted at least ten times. The CDR3 region has the DNA TGCACCTGTTGGGGGGGTTTACAGGAAGCGAACACTGAAGCTTTCTTT. It encodes CTCWGGLQEANTEAFF. The gene calls are TRBV29-1 and TRBJ1-1; TRBD1 is a possible D gene (5 bases). Germline CDR1 and CDR2: SQVTM and ANQGSEA. The CDR3 runs to 16 residues.

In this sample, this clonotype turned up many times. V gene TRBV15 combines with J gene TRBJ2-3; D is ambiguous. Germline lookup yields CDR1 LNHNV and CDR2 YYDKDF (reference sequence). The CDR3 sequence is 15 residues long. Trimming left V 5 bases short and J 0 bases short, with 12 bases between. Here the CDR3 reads CATSPSSPSTDTQYF. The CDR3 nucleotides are TGTGCCACCAGCCCCTCCTCGCCTAGCACAGATACGCAGTATTTT. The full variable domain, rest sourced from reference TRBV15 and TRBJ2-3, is DAMVIQNPRYQVTQFGKPVTLSCSQTLNHNVMYWYQQKSSQAPKLLFHYYDKDFNNEADTPDNFQSRRPNTSFCFLDIRSPGLGDTAMYLCATSPSSPSTDTQYFGPGTRLTVL.

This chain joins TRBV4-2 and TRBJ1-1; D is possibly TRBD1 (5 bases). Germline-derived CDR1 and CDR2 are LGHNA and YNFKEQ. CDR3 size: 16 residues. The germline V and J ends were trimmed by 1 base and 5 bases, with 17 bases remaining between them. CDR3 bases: TGTGCCAGCAGCCAAGGGCAGTCAAGGGGAAGGACTGAAGCTTTCTTT. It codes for CASSQGQSRGRTEAFF.

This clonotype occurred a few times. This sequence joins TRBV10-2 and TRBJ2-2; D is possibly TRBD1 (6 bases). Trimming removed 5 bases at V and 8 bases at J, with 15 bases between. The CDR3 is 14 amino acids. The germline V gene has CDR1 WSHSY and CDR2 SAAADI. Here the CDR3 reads CASSRQASSGELFF. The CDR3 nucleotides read TGCGCCAGCAGTCGACAGGCATCGTCAGGGGAGCTGTTTTTT.

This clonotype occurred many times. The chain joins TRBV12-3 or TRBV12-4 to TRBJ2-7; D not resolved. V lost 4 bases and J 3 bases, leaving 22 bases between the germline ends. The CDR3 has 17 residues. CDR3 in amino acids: CASSSGYGTSTDYEQYF. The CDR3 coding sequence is TGTGCCAGCAGTTCAGGATATGGCACCAGCACGGACTACGAGCAGTACTTC.